The T cell receptor beta chain described here comes from a study of blood T cell repertoires in COVID-19. For the study at large: Spain, Italy and the United States supplied samples that represented acute and convalescent COVID-19.

Source study methods: Nucleated cell counts were estimated from reference gene primer amplification. Clones were read by immunoSEQ multiplex PCR, and TCRdb kept only the in-frame ones, dropping some. V and J calls and clone size are given by that table; D and trimming were obtained from the DNA. The repertoire has some 200,000 clones, around 86% of them found once; the top ten carry 5.9%. The receptor was isolated from an elderly man with acute or convalescent COVID-19. Sequences were obtained from peripheral blood.

The CDR3: CASSLGWGPDSEQYF. CDR3 nucleotides: TGCGCCAGCAGCTTGGGGTGGGGGCCAGACTCCGAGCAGTACTTC. The chain employs TRBV5-1 and TRBJ2-7; possibly TRBD1 for D (6 bases). Between the trimmed V and J ends, which lost 0 bases and 6 bases, there was a span of 16 bases. The CDR3 is made up of 15 amino acids. Germline V gene lookup returns CDR1 SGHRS and CDR2 YFSETQ.